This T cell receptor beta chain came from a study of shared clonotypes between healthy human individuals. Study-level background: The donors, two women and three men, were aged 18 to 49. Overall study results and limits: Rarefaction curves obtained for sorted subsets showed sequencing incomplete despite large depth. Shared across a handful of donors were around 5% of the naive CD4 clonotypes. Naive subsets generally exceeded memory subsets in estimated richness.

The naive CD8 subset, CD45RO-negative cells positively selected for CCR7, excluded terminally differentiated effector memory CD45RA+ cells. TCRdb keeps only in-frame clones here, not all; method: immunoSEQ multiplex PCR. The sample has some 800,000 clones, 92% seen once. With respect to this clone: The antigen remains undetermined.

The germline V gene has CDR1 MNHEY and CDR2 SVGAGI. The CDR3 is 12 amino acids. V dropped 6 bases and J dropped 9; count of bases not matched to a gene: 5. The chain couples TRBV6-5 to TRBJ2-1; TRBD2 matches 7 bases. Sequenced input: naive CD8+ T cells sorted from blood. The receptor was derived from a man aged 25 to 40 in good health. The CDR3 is CASSLAGAEQFF. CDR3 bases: TGTGCCAGCAGCCTTGCGGGAGCTGAGCAGTTCTTC.